One sample yielded the 18 T cell receptor beta chains listed below, sequenced in a study of CD8 T cells in ankylosing spondylitis (dated by TCRdb to 2017 to 2019). The library was generated by 5' RACE. The sample was run on an Illumina HiSeq 2500. The public reads were reprocessed in TCRdb via fastp at Q25 and MiXCR, keeping in-frame beta chains. Duplicate CDR3 protein sequences are folded into a single record with the most common DNA and genes. This sample lists about 130,000 distinct CDR3 sequences; approximately 6.8% were detected once. 10% to 15% of the sample is taken by the ten largest. Sequenced input: blood, either unsorted or a sorted T cell fraction (not recorded which). The receptors shown here come from a male donor with ankylosing spondylitis or in good health (not recorded which).

This clonotype was counted many times. The gene calls are TRBV3-1 and TRBJ2-5, with TRBD1 as a possible D gene (5 bases). The CDR3 is 14 residues long. The V gene's germline CDR1 is LGHDT and CDR2 YNNKEL (reference sequence). V was clipped by 5 bases and J by 2 bases, with 12 bases between them. The CDR3 is CASSWTRGQETQYF. The CDR3 DNA reads TGTGCCAGCAGCTGGACAAGGGGTCAAGAGACCCAGTACTTC.

Many counts were recorded for this clonotype. CDR3: CASTTRGGPSSYEQYF. The CDR3 nucleotides read TGTGCCAGCACTACTAGAGGAGGCCCCAGCTCCTACGAGCAGTACTTC. This chain joins TRBV28 and TRBJ2-7; weak D call: TRBD2 (5 bases). The CDR3 is made up of 16 amino acids. The V end was cut by 7 bases, the J end by 0 bases, with 19 bases between. Per the germline V gene, CDR1 is MDHEN and CDR2 is SYDVKM.

V is TRBV23-1 and J is TRBJ2-7, with 8 nucleotides matching TRBD1. TRBV23-1 is an open reading frame, and its role is uncertain. The V and J ends lost 3 bases and 6 bases, in that order; junction bases with no gene match: 19. The CDR3 sequence is 18 residues long. The CDR3 spells CASSHPNPKGQGVSEQYF. The CDR3 region has the DNA TGCGCCAGCAGTCATCCCAACCCCAAAGGACAGGGAGTTAGCGAGCAGTACTTC.

This clonotype was detected many times. This chain links TRBV27 with TRBJ1-6; D gene unclear. This CDR3 has 13 residues. V shed 8 bases and J shed 7 bases, with 12 bases lying between them. The germline V gene has CDR1 MNHEY and CDR2 SMNVEV (reference sequence). As DNA, the CDR3 is TGTGCCAGCGCCGCACGGGTAAATTCACCCCTCCACTTT. This gives the protein CASAARVNSPLHF.

This clonotype was picked up many times. The rearrangement joins TRBV6-5 to TRBJ1-1, with 10 bases fitting TRBD1. With 2 bases clipped from V and 1 base from J, the junction kept 1 base outside the gene matches. The CDR3 extends over 15 amino acids. CDR1 and CDR2 (germline): MNHEY, SVGAGI. This CDR3 reads CASSYGTGENTEAFF. CDR3 sequence (DNA): TGTGCCAGCAGTTACGGGACAGGGGAGAACACTGAAGCTTTCTTT.

This clonotype was counted many times. The chain employs TRBV12-3 or TRBV12-4 and TRBJ2-5; no reliable D call. The CDR3 contains 13 residues. Trimming stripped 1 base from V and 1 base from J, with 4 bases between. The CDR3 DNA reads as TGTGCCAGCAGTTTAGAGGCCCAAGAGACCCAGTACTTC. Protein: CASSLEAQETQYF.

This clonotype was found many times. The chain is built from TRBV6-2 or TRBV6-3 and TRBJ2-7; 7 nucleotides align to TRBD2. Germline V gives CDR1 MNHEY, CDR2 SVGEGT. The CDR3 totals 14 residues. V lost 10 bases to trimming and J lost 0 bases; unmatched junction nucleotides: 9. CDR3 residues: CATVRGGSSYEQYF. In nucleotides, the CDR3 is TGTGCCACCGTAAGGGGCGGGAGCTCCTACGAGCAGTACTTC.

This clonotype was found many times. V gene TRBV10-3 combines with J gene TRBJ2-3; 10 bases agree with TRBD2. V was clipped by 8 bases and J by 6 bases; unmatched bases: 11. Germline assignment: CDR1 ENHRY and CDR2 SYGVKD. This CDR3 region has 15 residues. CDR3 sequence (DNA): TGTGCCATCCGGGTACAGCGGGGGGGCAGGGATACGCAGTATTTT. Protein sequence: CAIRVQRGGRDTQYF.

This clonotype showed up many times. V and J are TRBV18 and TRBJ2-7; D unclear. Germline V gene sequence: CDR1 KGHSH, CDR2 LQKENI. V was cut by 4 bases and J by 5 bases, with 9 bases left in between. The CDR3 extends over 12 amino acids. CDR3 residues: CASSRRTDEQYF. The CDR3, as DNA: TGTGCCAGCTCACGCCGGACGGACGAGCAGTACTTC.

The sample holds many counts of this clonotype. The chain carries TRBV5-1 and TRBJ2-1; 7 bases align to TRBD1. The CDR3 totals 15 residues. V gave up 0 bases and J gave up 2 bases; unmatched junction bases: 2. Germline-derived CDR1 and CDR2 are SGHRS and YFSETQ. The CDR3 spells CASSLDGQAYNEQFF. CDR3 bases: TGCGCCAGCAGCTTGGATGGACAGGCCTACAATGAGCAGTTCTTC.

In regard to this clonotype: A much larger clone lies a single base off, so this may be a read error. CDR3 sequence (DNA): TGTGCCAGCAGTTTAAAGGAGGACCAGCCCCAGCATTTT. This translates into CASSLKEDQPQHF. J is TRBJ1-5 and V is TRBV12-3 or TRBV12-4; no definite D call. This CDR3 has 13 residues. V was cut by 2 bases and J by 7 bases, with 9 bases left in between.

The sample holds many counts of this clonotype. The chain has TRBV12-3 or TRBV12-4 and TRBJ1-3; D remains unclear. CDR3 length: 14 amino acids. Trimming took off 4 bases at V and 0 bases at J, with 7 bases between the two ends. The CDR3 spells CASSSAYSGNTIYF. The CDR3 nucleotides are TGTGCCAGCAGTTCTGCATACTCTGGAAACACCATATATTTT.

The chain links TRBV12-3 or TRBV12-4 to TRBJ2-5; 7 nucleotides match TRBD2. The CDR3 spans 16 residues. Trimming took 2 bases from V and 2 from J; bases not matched to a gene: 8. CDR3 DNA sequence: TGTGCCAGCAGTTTACTTCGGACTAGAGGTCAAGAGACCCAGTACTTC. This translates into CASSLLRTRGQETQYF.

This clonotype was recorded at least ten times. V usage is TRBV10-3 and J usage is TRBJ2-3; 8 bases map to TRBD1. V gave up 4 bases and J gave up 0 bases; unmatched junction bases: 6. This CDR3 region has 16 residues. In germline, CDR1 is ENHRY, CDR2 SYGVKD. CDR3 region: CAISVNTGGSTDTQYF. The CDR3 nucleotides read TGTGCCATCAGTGTAAACACAGGGGGTAGCACAGATACGCAGTATTTT.

The chain has TRBV20-1 and TRBJ1-1; 7 bases agree with TRBD1. This CDR3 has 12 residues. Per the germline V gene, CDR1 is DFQATT and CDR2 is SNEGSKA (reference sequence). Germline trimming cut 7 bases from V and 10 bases from J; bases unmatched to any gene: 12. The DNA of the CDR3 is TGCAGTGGTCTGTACAGGGGCTTAGGAGCTTTCTTT. Its translation is CSGLYRGLGAFF.

This clonotype qualifies as medium-sized. The chain carries TRBV12-3 or TRBV12-4 and TRBJ2-7; possible D gene TRBD1, 6 bases. Trimming pared 6 bases from V and 6 bases from J, leaving 15 bases between. The CDR3 is 13 residues long. CDR3: CASSLGGRGEQYF. The CDR3 nucleotides are TGTGCCAGCAGCCTAGGGGGTAGAGGCGAGCAGTACTTC.

This clonotype has at least ten counts. One junction end does not reproduce the germline sequence, and a read error may be involved. CDR3: CASSRDSDSYEQYF. In DNA, the CDR3 is TGTGCTAGCAGCAGGGACAGCGACTCCTACGAGCAGTACTTC. J is TRBJ2-7 and V is TRBV7-7; TRBD1 matches at 7 bases. Looked up from germline, CDR1 is SSHAT and CDR2 is FNYEAQ (reference sequence). CDR3 length: 14 residues. The whole variable domain, remainder taken from reference TRBV7-7 and TRBJ2-7, is GAGVSQSPRYKVTKRGQDVTLRCDPISSHATLYWYQQALGQGPEFLTYFNYEAQPDKSGLPSDRFSAERPEGSISTLTIQRTEQRDSAMYRCASSRDSDSYEQYFGPGTRLTVT.

This clonotype appeared many times. An end of the junction differs from the germline gene, which may be a read error. The rearrangement uses TRBV5-1 and TRBJ2-3, with D possibly TRBD1 on 5 matching bases. Germline V gene lookup returns CDR1 SGHRS and CDR2 YFSETQ. The CDR3 is 11 residues long. The CDR3 loop is CASSSGDTQYF. The CDR3 bases are TGTGCCAGCAGCTCAGGGGATACGCAGTATTTT.